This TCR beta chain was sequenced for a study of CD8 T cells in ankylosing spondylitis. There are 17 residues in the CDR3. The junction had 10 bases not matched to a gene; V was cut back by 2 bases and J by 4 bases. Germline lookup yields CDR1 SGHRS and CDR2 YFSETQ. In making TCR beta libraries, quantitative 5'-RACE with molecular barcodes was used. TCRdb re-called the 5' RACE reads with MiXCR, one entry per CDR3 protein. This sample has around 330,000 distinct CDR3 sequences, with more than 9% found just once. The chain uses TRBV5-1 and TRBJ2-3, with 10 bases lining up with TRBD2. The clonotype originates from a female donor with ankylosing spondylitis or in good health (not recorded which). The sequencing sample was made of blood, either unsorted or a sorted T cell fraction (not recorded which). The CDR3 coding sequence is TGCGCCAGCAGCTTCCCTTTAGCGGGGGGCCGCGCAGATACGCAGTATTTT. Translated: CASSFPLAGGRADTQYF.